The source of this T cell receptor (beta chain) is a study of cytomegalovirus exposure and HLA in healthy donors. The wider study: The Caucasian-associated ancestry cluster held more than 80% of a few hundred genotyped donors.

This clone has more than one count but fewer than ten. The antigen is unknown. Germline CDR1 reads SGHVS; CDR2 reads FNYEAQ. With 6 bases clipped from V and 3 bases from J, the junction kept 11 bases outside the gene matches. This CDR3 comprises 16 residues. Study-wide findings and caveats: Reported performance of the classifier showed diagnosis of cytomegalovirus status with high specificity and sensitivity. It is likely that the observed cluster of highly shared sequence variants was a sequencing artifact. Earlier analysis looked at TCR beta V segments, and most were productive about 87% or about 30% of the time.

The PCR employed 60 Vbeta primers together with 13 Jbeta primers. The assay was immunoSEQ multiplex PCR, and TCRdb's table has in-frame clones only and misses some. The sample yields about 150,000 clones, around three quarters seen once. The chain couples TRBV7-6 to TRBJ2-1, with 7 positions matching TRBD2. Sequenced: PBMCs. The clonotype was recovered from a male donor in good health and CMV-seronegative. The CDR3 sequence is CASSPSASGNYNEQFF. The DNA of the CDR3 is TGTGCCAGCAGTCCTTCGGCTAGCGGAAACTACAATGAGCAGTTCTTC. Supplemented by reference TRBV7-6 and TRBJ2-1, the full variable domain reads GAGVSQSPRYKVTKRGQDVALRCDPISGHVSLYWYRQALGQGPEFLTYFNYEAQQDKSGLPNDRFSAERPEGSISTLTIQRTEQRDSAMYRCASSPSASGNYNEQFFGPGTRLTVL.